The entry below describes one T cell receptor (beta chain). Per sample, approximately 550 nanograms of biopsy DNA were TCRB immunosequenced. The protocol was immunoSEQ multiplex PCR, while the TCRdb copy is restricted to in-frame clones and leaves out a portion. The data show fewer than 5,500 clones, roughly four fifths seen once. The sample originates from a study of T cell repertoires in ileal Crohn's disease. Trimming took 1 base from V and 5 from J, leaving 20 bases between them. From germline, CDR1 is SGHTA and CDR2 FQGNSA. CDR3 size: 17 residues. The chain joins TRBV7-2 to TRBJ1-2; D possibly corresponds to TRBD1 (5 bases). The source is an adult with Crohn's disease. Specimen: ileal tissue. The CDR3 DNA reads TGTGCCAGCAGCTTAGGACAGTCGGGTATATTATCATATGGCTACACCTTC. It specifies CASSLGQSGILSYGYTF. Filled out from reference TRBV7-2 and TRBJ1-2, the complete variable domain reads GAGVSQSPSNKVTEKGKDVELRCDPISGHTALYWYRQSLGQGLEFLIYFQGNSAPDKSGLPSDRFSAERTGGSVSTLTIQRTQQEDSAVYLCASSLGQSGILSYGYTFGSGTRLTVV.